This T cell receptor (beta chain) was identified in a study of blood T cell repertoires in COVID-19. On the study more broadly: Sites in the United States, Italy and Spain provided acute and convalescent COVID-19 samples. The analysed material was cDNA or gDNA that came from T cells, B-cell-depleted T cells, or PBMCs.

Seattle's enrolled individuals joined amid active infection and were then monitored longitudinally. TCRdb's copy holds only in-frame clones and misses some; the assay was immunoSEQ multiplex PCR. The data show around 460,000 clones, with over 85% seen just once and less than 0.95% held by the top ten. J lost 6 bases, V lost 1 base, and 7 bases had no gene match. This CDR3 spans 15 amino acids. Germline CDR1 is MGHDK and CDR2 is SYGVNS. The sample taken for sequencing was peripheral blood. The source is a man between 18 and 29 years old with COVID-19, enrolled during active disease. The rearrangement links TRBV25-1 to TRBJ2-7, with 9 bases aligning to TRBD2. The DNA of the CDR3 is TGTGCCAGCAGTGAATCCCTAGCGGGGCTGGGCGAGCAGTACTTC. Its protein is CASSESLAGLGEQYF.